This T cell receptor (beta chain) was sequenced during a study of post-analysis software for immune sequencing data. The sample holds a few counts of this clonotype. Its antigen is unknown. General observations from the study: Patients used four to six TRBV segments, including TRBV5-6, TRBV5-1 and TRBV20-1, more often than controls.

cDNA libraries for TCR beta contained unique molecular identifiers. TCRdb analysed the PCR reads with MiXCR anew, one entry per CDR3 protein. Found here are hundreds of thousands of distinct CDR3 sequences, around 27% of them singletons; the top ten hold around 0.56%. CDR3 length equals 16 residues. Germline V gene lookup returns CDR1 DFQATT and CDR2 SNEGSKA (reference sequence). Trimming left V 1 base short and J 0 bases short, with 15 bases between. Sequencing was done on a sample of blood. The origin of this receptor is a girl between 10 and 17 years old with multiple sclerosis. The rearrangement uses TRBV20-1 and TRBJ1-2, with a tentative D call TRBD1 (5 bases). CDR3 in DNA: TGCAGTGCTAGAGCTCTCGGGACGGCAGCTAACTATGGCTACACCTTC. This sequence encodes CSARALGTAANYGYTF.